Listed below are T cell receptor beta chains from one sample, sequenced in a study of T cell responses to AZD1222 COVID-19 vaccine. Method: immunoSEQ multiplex PCR; TCRdb's copy keeps in-frame clones and lacks some. The sample includes some 150,000 clones, more than 85% of them seen just once. The input for sequencing was peripheral blood, taken on day 0 of AZD1222 vaccination. The receptors here all came from an adult in good health. The CDR3 runs from the conserved cysteine through the conserved F or W. Fields, in order: V gene, J gene, D gene, CDR3 protein. The D gene is left open where the match is weak.

V gene: TRBV21-1; J gene: TRBJ2-1; D gene: -; CDR3 protein: CASSGDRDNEQFF
V gene: TRBV19; J gene: TRBJ2-7; D gene: TRBD1; CDR3 protein: CASSISRTGGEQYF
V gene: TRBV2; J gene: TRBJ1-2; D gene: TRBD1; CDR3 protein: CASSEGLVFGQGAGYGYTF
V gene: TRBV4-2; J gene: TRBJ1-6; D gene: TRBD1; CDR3 protein: CASSQGQGNSPLHF
V gene: TRBV11-2; J gene: TRBJ1-6; D gene: -; CDR3 protein: CASSEGWSYNSPLHF
V gene: TRBV10-3; J gene: TRBJ2-7; D gene: -; CDR3 protein: CAIKDSDSYEQYF
V gene: TRBV11-3; J gene: TRBJ1-1; D gene: -; CDR3 protein: CASSPRGAEAFF
V gene: TRBV5-1; J gene: TRBJ1-4; D gene: TRBD1; CDR3 protein: CASSLDRGQEKLFF
V gene: TRBV19; J gene: TRBJ2-2; D gene: TRBD2; CDR3 protein: CASSISGRRTGELFF
V gene: TRBV18; J gene: TRBJ2-7; D gene: TRBD2; CDR3 protein: CASSGGGRDRYEQYF
V gene: TRBV6-6; J gene: TRBJ1-6; D gene: -; CDR3 protein: CASSIGDSPLHF
V gene: TRBV6-2/TRBV6-3; J gene: TRBJ1-6; D gene: TRBD1; CDR3 protein: CASSYGTDRIHSPLHF
V gene: TRBV7-9; J gene: TRBJ1-2; D gene: TRBD1; CDR3 protein: CASSPQGIYGYTF
V gene: TRBV12-3/TRBV12-4; J gene: TRBJ1-2; D gene: TRBD1; CDR3 protein: CASAGATGNGYTF
V gene: TRBV9; J gene: TRBJ2-3; D gene: TRBD2; CDR3 protein: CASSANAGTSGSGTQYF
V gene: TRBV30; J gene: TRBJ1-3; D gene: TRBD1; CDR3 protein: CAWRGQGAGNTIYF
V gene: TRBV7-9; J gene: TRBJ1-1; D gene: -; CDR3 protein: CASSLTVLHTEAFF
V gene: TRBV7-9; J gene: TRBJ2-5; D gene: -; CDR3 protein: CASIIGSGPPETQYF
V gene: TRBV3-1/TRBV3-2; J gene: TRBJ2-5; D gene: -; CDR3 protein: CASSPIGQETQYF
V gene: TRBV5-1; J gene: TRBJ2-7; D gene: TRBD2; CDR3 protein: CASSSRGLAYEQYF
V gene: TRBV28; J gene: TRBJ2-1; D gene: TRBD1; CDR3 protein: CASRTRDRVDNEQFF
V gene: TRBV7-9; J gene: TRBJ1-2; D gene: -; CDR3 protein: CASSTGPNYGYTF
V gene: TRBV2; J gene: TRBJ2-1; D gene: -; CDR3 protein: CASSVGGGHYNEQFF
V gene: TRBV11-2; J gene: TRBJ1-6; D gene: -; CDR3 protein: CASSFGHSPLHF
V gene: TRBV2; J gene: TRBJ1-6; D gene: TRBD1; CDR3 protein: CASSASRGGSPLHF
V gene: TRBV2; J gene: TRBJ1-2; D gene: -; CDR3 protein: CASSEGGWDYGYTF
V gene: TRBV7-9; J gene: TRBJ1-2; D gene: TRBD1; CDR3 protein: CASSLIRTGGANYGYTF
V gene: TRBV5-1; J gene: TRBJ2-5; D gene: TRBD2; CDR3 protein: CASSLGGLALQETQYF
V gene: TRBV3-1/TRBV3-2; J gene: TRBJ2-3; D gene: TRBD2; CDR3 protein: CAAPSSGGVEGTDTQYF
V gene: TRBV5-6; J gene: TRBJ1-1; D gene: -; CDR3 protein: CASSLGASQKAFF
V gene: TRBV29-1; J gene: TRBJ2-1; D gene: -; CDR3 protein: CSVPGIEQFF
V gene: TRBV3-1/TRBV3-2; J gene: TRBJ1-2; D gene: -; CDR3 protein: CASSPRRGDGYTF
V gene: TRBV11-3; J gene: TRBJ1-2; D gene: TRBD1; CDR3 protein: CASSFSGTGENYGYTF
V gene: TRBV30; J gene: TRBJ2-5; D gene: TRBD1; CDR3 protein: CAWTRDSQETQYF
V gene: TRBV9; J gene: TRBJ1-3; D gene: -; CDR3 protein: CASSVTGSGNTIYF
V gene: TRBV9; J gene: TRBJ1-5; D gene: TRBD1; CDR3 protein: CASSPDPRTGGLPQHF
V gene: TRBV6-5; J gene: TRBJ2-3; D gene: TRBD1; CDR3 protein: CASRLDRVSDTQYF
V gene: TRBV28; J gene: TRBJ1-2; D gene: TRBD1; CDR3 protein: CASRETGRDGYTF
V gene: TRBV10-2; J gene: TRBJ1-6; D gene: -; CDR3 protein: CASSVGSSYNSPLHF
V gene: TRBV4-2; J gene: TRBJ2-7; D gene: -; CDR3 protein: CASSQGPPKISYEQYF
V gene: TRBV12-3/TRBV12-4; J gene: TRBJ1-6; D gene: -; CDR3 protein: CASSYPNSPLHF
V gene: TRBV7-9; J gene: TRBJ1-4; D gene: -; CDR3 protein: CASSLQGEGEKLFF
V gene: TRBV6-5; J gene: TRBJ1-2; D gene: TRBD1; CDR3 protein: CASSYRGTGVNGYTF
V gene: TRBV27; J gene: TRBJ1-1; D gene: TRBD1; CDR3 protein: CASGRGRGMNTEAFF